The clone carrying this T cell receptor (beta chain) appeared a single time. This sample stems from a study of blood T cell repertoires in COVID-19. Study details: Researchers got acute and convalescent COVID-19 samples from the United States, Italy and Spain. T cells, B-cell-depleted T cells, or PBMCs supplied cDNA or gDNA.

The junction had 1 base not matched to a gene; V was cut back by 3 bases and J by 3 bases. This CDR3 is built from 14 residues. CDR1 is SGDLS, CDR2 YYNGEE, per germline. As originally analysed: The assay estimated nucleated cells by amplifying reference gene primers. The table came from immunoSEQ multiplex PCR; TCRdb's copy has only in-frame clones and leaves some out. V and J calls and clone size are copied from that table; D and trimming were computed from the DNA. The sample has some 97,000 clones; about 77% are singletons. The receptor's source is an older man with active or convalescent COVID-19. The sample taken for sequencing was peripheral blood. The chain carries TRBV9 and TRBJ2-5; 11 bases line up with TRBD2. The CDR3 is CASSELAGEETQYF. CDR3 nucleotide sequence: TGTGCCAGCAGCGAACTAGCGGGAGAAGAGACCCAGTACTTC.